Below, one TCR beta chain is given with its context. Antigen: not known. This specimen comes from a study of T cell responses to AZD1222 COVID-19 vaccine. Study details: Whether given at about 4 or about 12 weeks, second doses were pooled. Study outcomes and limitations: It should be noted that donors were predominantly white British and more often female, and clonal diversity was possibly underestimated. Nearly half of unique spike-specific TCRs reportedly avoided B.1.351 and B.1.1.7 mutated regions.

Measured with immunoSEQ multiplex PCR; TCRdb has only the in-frame clones, and not every one. The sample carries approximately 120,000 clones, roughly nine tenths recorded once. The CDR3 runs to 15 residues. The germline CDR1 and CDR2 sequences are KGHDR and SFDVKD. Trimming stripped 5 bases from V and 1 base from J, with 12 bases between. Sequences were derived from peripheral blood, sampled on day 0 of AZD1222 vaccination. V gene TRBV24-1 combines with J gene TRBJ2-3; possible D gene TRBD1, 6 bases. This TCR was recovered from an adult in good health. CDR3 sequence (DNA): TGTGCCACCAGTGGAGACAGGCTACGCACAGATACGCAGTATTTT. Encoded protein: CATSGDRLRTDTQYF.